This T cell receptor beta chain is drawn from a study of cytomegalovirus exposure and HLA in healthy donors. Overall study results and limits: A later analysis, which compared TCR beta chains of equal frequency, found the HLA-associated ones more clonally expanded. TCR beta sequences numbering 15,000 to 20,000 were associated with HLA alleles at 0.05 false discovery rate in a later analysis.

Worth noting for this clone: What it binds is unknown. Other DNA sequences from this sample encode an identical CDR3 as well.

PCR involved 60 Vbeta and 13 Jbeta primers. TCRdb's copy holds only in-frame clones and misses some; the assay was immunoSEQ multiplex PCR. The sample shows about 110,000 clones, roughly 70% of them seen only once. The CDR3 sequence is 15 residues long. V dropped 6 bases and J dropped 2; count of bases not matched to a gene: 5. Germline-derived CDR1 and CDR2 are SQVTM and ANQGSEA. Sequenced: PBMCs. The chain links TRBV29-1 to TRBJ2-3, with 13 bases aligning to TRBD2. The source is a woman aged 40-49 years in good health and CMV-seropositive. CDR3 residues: CSVAGTSGITDTQYF. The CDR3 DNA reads TGCAGCGTGGCCGGGACTAGCGGGATCACAGATACGCAGTATTTT.